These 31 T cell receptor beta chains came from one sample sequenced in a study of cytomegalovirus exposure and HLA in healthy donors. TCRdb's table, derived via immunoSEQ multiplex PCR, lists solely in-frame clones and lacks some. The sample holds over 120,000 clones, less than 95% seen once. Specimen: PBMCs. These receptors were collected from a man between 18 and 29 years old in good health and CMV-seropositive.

The CDR3, as DNA: TGTGCCAGCAGAGGGGACAGGGGGCAGGTTCCCAACTACGAGCAGTACTTC. It translates to CASRGDRGQVPNYEQYF. The chain joins TRBV28 to TRBJ2-7, with 12 bases that match TRBD1. V shed 6 bases and J 3 bases; nucleotides not matched to a gene: 12. The CDR3 runs 17 residues. Germline V gene sequence: CDR1 MDHEN, CDR2 SYDVKM.

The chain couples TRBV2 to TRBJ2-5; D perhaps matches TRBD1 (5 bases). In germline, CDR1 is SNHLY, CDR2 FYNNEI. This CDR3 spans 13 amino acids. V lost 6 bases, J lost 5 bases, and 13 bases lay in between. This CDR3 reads CASRLRAVETQYF. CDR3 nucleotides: TGTGCCAGCAGGCTCAGGGCGGTGGAGACCCAGTACTTC.

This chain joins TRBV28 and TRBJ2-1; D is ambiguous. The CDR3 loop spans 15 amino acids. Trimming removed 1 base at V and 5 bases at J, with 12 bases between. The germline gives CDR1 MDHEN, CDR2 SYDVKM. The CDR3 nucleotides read TGTGCCAGCAGTTTATTCGACAAAACCCACAATGAGCAGTTCTTC. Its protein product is CASSLFDKTHNEQFF.

CDR3 DNA: TGCGCCAGCAGCTTGAGGGGGGGCGGTGAAAAACTGTTTTTT. It is translated as CASSLRGGGEKLFF. The J gene is TRBJ1-4, the V gene TRBV5-1; TRBD1 might be the D (6 bases). The germline V gene has CDR1 SGHRS and CDR2 YFSETQ. Trimming removed 1 base at V and 7 bases at J, with 11 bases between. CDR3 length: 14 residues.

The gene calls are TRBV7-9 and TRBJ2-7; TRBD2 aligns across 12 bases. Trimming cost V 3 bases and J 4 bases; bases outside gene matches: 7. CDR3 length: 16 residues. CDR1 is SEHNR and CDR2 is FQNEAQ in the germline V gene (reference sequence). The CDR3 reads CASSFRLAGDVYEQYF. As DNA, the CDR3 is TGTGCCAGCAGCTTTCGACTAGCGGGAGATGTGTACGAGCAGTACTTC.

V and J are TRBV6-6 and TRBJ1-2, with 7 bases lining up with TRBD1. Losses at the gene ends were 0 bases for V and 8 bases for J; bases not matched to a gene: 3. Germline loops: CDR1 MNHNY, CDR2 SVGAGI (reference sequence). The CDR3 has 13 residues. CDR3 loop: CASSYSGTAGYTF. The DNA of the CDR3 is TGTGCCAGCAGTTACTCGGGGACAGCCGGCTACACCTTC.

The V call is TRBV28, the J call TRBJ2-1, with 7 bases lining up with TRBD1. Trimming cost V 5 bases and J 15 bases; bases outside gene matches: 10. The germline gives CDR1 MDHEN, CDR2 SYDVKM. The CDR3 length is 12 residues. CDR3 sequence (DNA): TGTGCCAGCAGTGGTCCTCGGGACAGTAGGTTCTTC. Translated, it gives CASSGPRDSRFF. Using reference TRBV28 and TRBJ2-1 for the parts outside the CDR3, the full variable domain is DVKVTQSSRYLVKRTGEKVFLECVQDMDHENMFWYRQDPGLGLRLIYFSYDVKMKEKGDIPEGYSVSREKKERFSLILESASTNQTSMYLCASSGPRDSRFFGPGTRLTVL.

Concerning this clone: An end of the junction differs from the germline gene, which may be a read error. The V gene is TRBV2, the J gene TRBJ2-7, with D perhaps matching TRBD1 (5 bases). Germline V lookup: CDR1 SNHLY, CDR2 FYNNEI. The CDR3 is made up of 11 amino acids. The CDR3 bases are TGTGCCAGCAGTAAAAGGGGAATTCTCCACTTC. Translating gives CASSKRGILHF.

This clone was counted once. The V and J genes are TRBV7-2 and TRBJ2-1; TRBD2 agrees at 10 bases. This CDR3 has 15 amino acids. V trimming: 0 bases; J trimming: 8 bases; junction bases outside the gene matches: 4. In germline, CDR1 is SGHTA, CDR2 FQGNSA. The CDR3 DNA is TGTGCCAGCAGCTTAGCGGCTAGCGGGAGTTATGAGCAGTTCTTC. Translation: CASSLAASGSYEQFF.

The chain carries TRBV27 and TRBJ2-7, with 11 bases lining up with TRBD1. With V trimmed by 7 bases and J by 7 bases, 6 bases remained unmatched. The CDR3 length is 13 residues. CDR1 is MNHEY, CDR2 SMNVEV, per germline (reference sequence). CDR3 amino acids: CASKGTGGQEQYF. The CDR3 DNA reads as TGTGCCAGCAAAGGGACAGGGGGACAAGAGCAGTACTTC.

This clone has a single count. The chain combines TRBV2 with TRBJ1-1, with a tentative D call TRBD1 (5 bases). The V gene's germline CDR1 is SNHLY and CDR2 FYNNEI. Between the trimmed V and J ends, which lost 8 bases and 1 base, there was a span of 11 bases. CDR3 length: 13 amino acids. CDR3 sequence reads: CASLITGNTEAFF. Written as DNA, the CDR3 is TGTGCCAGCCTGATAACAGGGAACACTGAAGCTTTCTTT.

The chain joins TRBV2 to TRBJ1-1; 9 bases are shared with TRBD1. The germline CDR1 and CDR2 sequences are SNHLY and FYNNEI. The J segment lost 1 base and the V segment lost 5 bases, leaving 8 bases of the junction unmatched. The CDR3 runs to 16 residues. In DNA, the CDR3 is TGTGCCAGCAGTAGGACAGGGGAAAATGAGAACACTGAAGCTTTCTTT. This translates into CASSRTGENENTEAFF. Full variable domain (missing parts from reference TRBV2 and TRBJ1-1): EPEVTQTPSHQVTQMGQEVILRCVPISNHLYFYWYRQILGQKVEFLVSFYNNEISEKSEIFDDQFSVERPDGSNFTLKIRSTKLEDSAMYFCASSRTGENENTEAFFGQGTRLTVV.

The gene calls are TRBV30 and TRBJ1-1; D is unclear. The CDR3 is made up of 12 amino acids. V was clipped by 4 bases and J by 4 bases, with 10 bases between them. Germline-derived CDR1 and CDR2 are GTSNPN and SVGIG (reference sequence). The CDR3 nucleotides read TGTGCCTGGAAGAGGTTTGGCACTGAAGCTTTCTTT. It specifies CAWKRFGTEAFF.

This CDR3 is CASSPGASGNWGEQFF. The CDR3 nucleotides are TGCGCCAGCAGCCCGGGGGCTAGCGGGAATTGGGGTGAGCAGTTCTTC. V and J are TRBV4-1 and TRBJ2-1, with 9 positions matching TRBD2. V shed 4 bases, J shed 9 bases, and the junction held 13 bases outside the gene matches. The CDR3 sequence is 16 residues long. CDR1 MGHRA and CDR2 YSYEKL come from the germline V gene.

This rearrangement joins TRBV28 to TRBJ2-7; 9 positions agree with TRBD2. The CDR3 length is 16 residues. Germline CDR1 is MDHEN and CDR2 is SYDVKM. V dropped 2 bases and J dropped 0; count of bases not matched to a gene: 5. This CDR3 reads CASSLITSGPSYEQYF. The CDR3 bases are TGTGCCAGCAGTTTAATAACTAGCGGGCCCTCCTACGAGCAGTACTTC.

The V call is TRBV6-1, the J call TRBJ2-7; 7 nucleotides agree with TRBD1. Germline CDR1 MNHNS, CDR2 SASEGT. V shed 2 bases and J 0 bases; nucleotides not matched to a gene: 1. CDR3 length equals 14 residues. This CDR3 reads CASSEWTGSYEQYF. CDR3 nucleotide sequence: TGTGCCAGCAGTGAATGGACAGGCTCCTACGAGCAGTACTTC.

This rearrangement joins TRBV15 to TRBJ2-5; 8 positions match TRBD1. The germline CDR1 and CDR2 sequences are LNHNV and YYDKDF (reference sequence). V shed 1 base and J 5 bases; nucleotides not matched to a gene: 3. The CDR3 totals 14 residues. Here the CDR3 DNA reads TGTGCCACCAGCAGAGGACAGGGGCCGGAGACCCAGTACTTC. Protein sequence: CATSRGQGPETQYF.

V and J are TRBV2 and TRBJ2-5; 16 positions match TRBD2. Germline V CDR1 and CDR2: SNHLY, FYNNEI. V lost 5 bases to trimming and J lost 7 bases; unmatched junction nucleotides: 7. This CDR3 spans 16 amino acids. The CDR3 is CASSSRGLAGGGTQYF. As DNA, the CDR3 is TGTGCCAGCAGTTCTAGGGGACTAGCGGGAGGGGGGACCCAGTACTTC.

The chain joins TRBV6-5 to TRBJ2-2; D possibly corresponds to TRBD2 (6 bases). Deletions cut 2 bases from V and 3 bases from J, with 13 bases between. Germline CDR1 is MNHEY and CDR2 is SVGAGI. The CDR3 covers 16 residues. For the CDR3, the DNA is TGTGCCAGCAGTTACGGTCCTAGCGCTTACACCGGGGAGCTGTTTTTT. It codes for CASSYGPSAYTGELFF.

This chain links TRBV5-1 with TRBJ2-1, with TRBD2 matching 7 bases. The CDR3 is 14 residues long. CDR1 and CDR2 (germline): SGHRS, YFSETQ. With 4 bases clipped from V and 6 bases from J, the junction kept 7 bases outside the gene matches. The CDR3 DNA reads TGCGCCAGCAGCGGACTAGGGGTCGGCAATGAGCAGTTCTTC. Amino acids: CASSGLGVGNEQFF.

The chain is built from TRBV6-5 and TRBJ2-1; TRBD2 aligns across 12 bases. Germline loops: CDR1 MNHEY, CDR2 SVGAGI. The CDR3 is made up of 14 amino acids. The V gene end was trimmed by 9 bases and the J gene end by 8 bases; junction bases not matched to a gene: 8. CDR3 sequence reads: CASQTSGSIDEQFF. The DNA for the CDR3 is TGTGCCAGTCAGACTAGCGGGAGTATCGATGAGCAGTTCTTC.

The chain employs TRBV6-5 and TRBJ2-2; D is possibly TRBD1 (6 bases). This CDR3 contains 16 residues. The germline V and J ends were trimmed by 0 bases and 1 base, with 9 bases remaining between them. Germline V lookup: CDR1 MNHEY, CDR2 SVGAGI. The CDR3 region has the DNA TGTGCCAGCAGTTACTCGTCACAGGGGAACACCGGGGAGCTGTTTTTT. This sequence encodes CASSYSSQGNTGELFF.

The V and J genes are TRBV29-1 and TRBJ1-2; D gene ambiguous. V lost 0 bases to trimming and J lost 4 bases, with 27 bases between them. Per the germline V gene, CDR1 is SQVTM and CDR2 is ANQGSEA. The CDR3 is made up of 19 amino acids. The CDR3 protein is CSVEEQGGSSTTHLYGYTF. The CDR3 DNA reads TGCAGCGTTGAAGAGCAAGGCGGGAGCTCGACTACCCACCTCTATGGCTACACCTTC. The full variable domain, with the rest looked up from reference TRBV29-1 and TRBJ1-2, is SAVISQKPSRDICQRGTSLTIQCQVDSQVTMMFWYRQQPGQSLTLIATANQGSEATYESGFVIDKFPISRPNLTFSTLTVSNMSPEDSSIYLCSVEEQGGSSTTHLYGYTFGSGTRLTVV.

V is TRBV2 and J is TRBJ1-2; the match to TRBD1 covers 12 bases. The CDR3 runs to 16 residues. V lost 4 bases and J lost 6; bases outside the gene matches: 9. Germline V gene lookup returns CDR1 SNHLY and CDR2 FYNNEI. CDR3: CASSVPPGQGANGYTF. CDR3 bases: TGTGCCAGCAGTGTACCACCGGGACAGGGGGCCAATGGCTACACCTTC. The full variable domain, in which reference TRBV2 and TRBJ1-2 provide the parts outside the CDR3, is EPEVTQTPSHQVTQMGQEVILRCVPISNHLYFYWYRQILGQKVEFLVSFYNNEISEKSEIFDDQFSVERPDGSNFTLKIRSTKLEDSAMYFCASSVPPGQGANGYTFGSGTRLTVV.

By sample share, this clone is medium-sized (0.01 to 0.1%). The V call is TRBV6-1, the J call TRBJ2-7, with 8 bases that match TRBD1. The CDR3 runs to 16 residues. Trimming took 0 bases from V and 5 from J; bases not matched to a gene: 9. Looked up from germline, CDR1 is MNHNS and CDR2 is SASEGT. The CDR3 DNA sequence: TGTGCCAGCAGTGAAGCCCTCGACAGGGGTATAGACGAGCAGTACTTC. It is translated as CASSEALDRGIDEQYF.

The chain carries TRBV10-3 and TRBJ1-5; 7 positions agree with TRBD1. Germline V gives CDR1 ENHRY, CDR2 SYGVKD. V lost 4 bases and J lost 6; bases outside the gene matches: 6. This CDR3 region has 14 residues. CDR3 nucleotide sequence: TGTGCCATCAGTGTGGAGGGGGCAAGTCAGCCCCAGCATTTT. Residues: CAISVEGASQPQHF.

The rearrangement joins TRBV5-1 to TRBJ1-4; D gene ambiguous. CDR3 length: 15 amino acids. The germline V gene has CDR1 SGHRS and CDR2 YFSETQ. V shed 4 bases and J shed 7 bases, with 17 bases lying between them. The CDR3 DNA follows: TGCGCCAGCAGCCCTAGCCCGGGAGGGAGTGAAAAACTGTTTTTT. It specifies CASSPSPGGSEKLFF.

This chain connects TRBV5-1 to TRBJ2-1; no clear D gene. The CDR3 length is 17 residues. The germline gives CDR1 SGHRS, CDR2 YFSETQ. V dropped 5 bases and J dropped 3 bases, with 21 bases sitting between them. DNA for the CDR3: TGCGCCAGCAGAGTTGGCTATCAGAGATCGGGCTACAATGAGCAGTTCTTC. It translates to CASRVGYQRSGYNEQFF. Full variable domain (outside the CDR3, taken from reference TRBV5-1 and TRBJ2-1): KAGVTQTPRYLIKTRGQQVTLSCSPISGHRSVSWYQQTPGQGLQFLFEYFSETQRNKGNFPGRFSGRQFSNSRSEMNVSTLELGDSALYLCASRVGYQRSGYNEQFFGPGTRLTVL.

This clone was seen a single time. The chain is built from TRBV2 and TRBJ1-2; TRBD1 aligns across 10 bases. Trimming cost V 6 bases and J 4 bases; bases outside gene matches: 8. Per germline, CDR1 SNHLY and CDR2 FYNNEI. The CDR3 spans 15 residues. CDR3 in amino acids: CASRLRQGAAYGYTF. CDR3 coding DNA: TGTGCCAGCAGATTACGACAGGGGGCAGCCTATGGCTACACCTTC.

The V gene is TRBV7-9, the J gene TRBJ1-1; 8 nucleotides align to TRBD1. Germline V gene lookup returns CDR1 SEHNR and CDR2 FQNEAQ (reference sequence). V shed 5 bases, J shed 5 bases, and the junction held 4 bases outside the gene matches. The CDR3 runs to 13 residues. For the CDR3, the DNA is TGTGCCAGCAGCCGGGGACAGGTGACTGAAGCTTTCTTT. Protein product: CASSRGQVTEAFF.

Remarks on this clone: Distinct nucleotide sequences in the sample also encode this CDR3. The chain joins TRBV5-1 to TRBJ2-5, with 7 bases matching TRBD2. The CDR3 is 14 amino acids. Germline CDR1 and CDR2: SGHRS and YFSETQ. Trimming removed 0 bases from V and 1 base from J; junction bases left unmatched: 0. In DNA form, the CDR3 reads TGCGCCAGCAGCTTGGCGGGGGGCCAAGAGACCCAGTACTTC. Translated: CASSLAGGQETQYF.